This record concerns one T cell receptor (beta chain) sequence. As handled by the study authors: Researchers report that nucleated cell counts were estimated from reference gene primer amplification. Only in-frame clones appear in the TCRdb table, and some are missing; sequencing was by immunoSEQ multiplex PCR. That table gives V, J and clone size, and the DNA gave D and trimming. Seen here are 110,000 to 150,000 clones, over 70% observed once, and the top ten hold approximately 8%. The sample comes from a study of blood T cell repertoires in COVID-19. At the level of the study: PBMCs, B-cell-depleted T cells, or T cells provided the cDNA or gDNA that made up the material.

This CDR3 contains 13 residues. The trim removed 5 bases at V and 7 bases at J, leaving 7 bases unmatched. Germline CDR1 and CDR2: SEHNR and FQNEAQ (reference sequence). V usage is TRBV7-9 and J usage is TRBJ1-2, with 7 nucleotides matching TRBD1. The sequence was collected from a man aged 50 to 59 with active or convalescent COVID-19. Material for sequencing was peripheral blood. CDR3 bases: TGTGCCAGCAGCACAGACAGGGAGGTTGGCTACACCTTC. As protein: CASSTDREVGYTF.